The rows below give T cell receptor beta chains drawn from one sample of a study of CD8+CD57+ T cells in acquired aplastic anemia. TCRdb reprocessed the reads via MiXCR and lists one record per CDR3 protein. This table holds 150,000 to 200,000 distinct CDR3 sequences, around 48% found once. What was sequenced was sorted CD4+, CD8+, or CD8+CD57+ T cells (not recorded which) from PBMCs. Receptors originate from a human donor with aplastic anemia. CDR3s include the opening cysteine and the closing phenylalanine or tryptophan. The order of the fields is J gene, D gene, V gene, clone size, CDR3 protein, CDR3 DNA. D genes are given only for firm matches. Clone size, where shown, is once, few, many, or a class for clones that have expanded.

J: TRBJ1-2; D: .; V: TRBV27; size: many; CDR3: CASSQSGGGYTF; DNA: TGTGCCAGCAGTCAGTCTGGAGGAGGCTACACCTTC
J: TRBJ2-5; D: .; V: TRBV12-3/TRBV12-4; size: .; CDR3: CASSARQDQETQYF; DNA: TGTGCCAGCAGTGCCCGACAGGACCAAGAGACCCAGTACTTC
J: TRBJ1-5; D: .; V: TRBV24-1; size: .; CDR3: CATSDGGMGNQPQHF; DNA: TGTGCCACCAGTGATGGCGGTATGGGCAATCAGCCCCAGCATTTT
J: TRBJ1-2; D: .; V: TRBV28; size: few; CDR3: CASSFSGRYGYTF; DNA: TGTGCCAGCAGTTTTTCAGGACGGTATGGCTACACCTTC
J: TRBJ2-3; D: .; V: TRBV12-3/TRBV12-4; size: .; CDR3: CASSRLVAGTDTQYF; DNA: TGTGCCAGCAGCCGACTAGTCGCGGGGACAGATACGCAGTATTTT
J: TRBJ2-7; D: .; V: TRBV12-5; size: many; CDR3: CASGLVLGGAGFYEQYF; DNA: TGTGCTAGTGGCCTCGTCTTAGGAGGGGCGGGTTTTTACGAGCAGTACTTC
J: TRBJ2-7; D: TRBD2; V: TRBV7-7; size: .; CDR3: CASSPEGGGTWEQYF; DNA: TGTGCTAGCAGCCCAGAGGGCGGGGGGACGTGGGAGCAGTACTTC
J: TRBJ2-7; D: TRBD2; V: TRBV20-1; size: .; CDR3: CSARDPTSGRFDEQYF; DNA: TGCAGTGCTAGAGATCCTACTAGCGGGAGATTTGACGAGCAGTACTTC
J: TRBJ1-2; D: .; V: TRBV10-3; size: .; CDR3: CAISADTLNYGYTF; DNA: TGTGCCATCAGTGCGGACACCCTTAACTATGGCTACACCTTC
J: TRBJ2-5; D: TRBD1; V: TRBV24-1; size: .; CDR3: CATSDIRTGGAETQYF; DNA: TGTGCCACCAGTGATATACGGACAGGGGGCGCGGAGACCCAGTACTTC
J: TRBJ2-1; D: .; V: TRBV20-1; size: .; CDR3: CGANPYRSHSYNEQFF; DNA: TGCGGTGCGAACCCTTATAGGAGCCACTCCTACAATGAGCAGTTCTTC
J: TRBJ1-2; D: TRBD1; V: TRBV3-1; size: many; CDR3: CASSQGQGVDYGYTF; DNA: TGTGCCAGCAGCCAAGGACAGGGGGTTGACTATGGCTACACCTTC
J: TRBJ2-1; D: .; V: TRBV5-1; size: many; CDR3: CASRRSVRSYNEQFF; DNA: TGCGCCAGCAGGCGGAGCGTTAGGTCCTACAATGAGCAGTTCTTC
J: TRBJ1-2; D: .; V: TRBV6-1; size: few; CDR3: CASTGSRVGYTF; DNA: TGTGCCAGCACCGGGAGTCGGGTCGGCTACACCTTC
J: TRBJ1-2; D: .; V: TRBV5-6; size: .; CDR3: CASSSGLWDGYTF; DNA: TGTGCCAGCAGCTCGGGACTCTGGGATGGCTACACCTTC
J: TRBJ1-6; D: TRBD1; V: TRBV6-1; size: many; CDR3: CASSDPRTGNSPLHF; DNA: TGTGCCAGCAGTGACCCGCGGACAGGAAATTCACCCCTCCACTTT
J: TRBJ2-1; D: TRBD2; V: TRBV7-8; size: .; CDR3: CASRRAGGNLVEQFF; DNA: TGTGCCAGCAGAAGAGCGGGGGGGAACCTCGTTGAGCAGTTCTTC
J: TRBJ1-5; D: TRBD1; V: TRBV18; size: few; CDR3: CASSPQGQGTNQPQHF; DNA: TGTGCCAGCTCACCACAGGGACAGGGGACCAATCAGCCCCAGCATTTT
J: TRBJ1-4; D: .; V: TRBV15; size: .; CDR3: CATRLSGAPSEKLFF; DNA: TGTGCCACCAGGTTAAGCGGGGCCCCGAGTGAAAAACTGTTTTTT
J: TRBJ2-7; D: TRBD1; V: TRBV10-3; size: many; CDR3: CAIQNRDRGLREQYF; DNA: TGTGCCATCCAAAACCGGGACAGGGGGCTGCGTGAGCAGTACTTC
J: TRBJ2-7; D: .; V: TRBV29-1; size: .; CDR3: CSVLEIYEQYF; DNA: TGCAGCGTGCTGGAGATTTACGAGCAGTACTTC
J: TRBJ1-4; D: .; V: TRBV4-3; size: few; CDR3: CASSQDLTSGREKLFF; DNA: TGCGCCAGCAGCCAAGATCTGACCTCGGGAAGGGAAAAACTGTTTTTT
J: TRBJ2-7; D: .; V: TRBV7-3; size: .; CDR3: CASSLAPSRTYKQYF; DNA: TGTGCCAGCAGCTTGGCCCCTAGCCGAACCTACAAGCAGTACTTC
J: TRBJ2-7; D: .; V: TRBV29-1; size: many; CDR3: CSVALGSEQYF; DNA: TGCAGCGTTGCTTTAGGGAGCGAGCAGTACTTC
J: TRBJ2-1; D: .; V: TRBV20-1; size: .; CDR3: CSASRGGDEQFF; DNA: TGCAGTGCTAGTAGGGGGGGGGATGAGCAGTTCTTC
J: TRBJ2-5; D: TRBD2; V: TRBV7-8; size: many; CDR3: CASSYLRGGETQYF; DNA: TGTGCCAGCAGCTACCTCCGGGGAGGGGAGACCCAGTACTTC
J: TRBJ1-1; D: .; V: TRBV19; size: few; CDR3: CATSGSMNTEAFF; DNA: TGTGCCACCTCGGGTAGTATGAACACTGAAGCTTTCTTT
J: TRBJ2-7; D: .; V: TRBV24-1; size: .; CDR3: CATSDSSSIGYEQYF; DNA: TGTGCCACCAGTGATTCCAGTTCTATTGGCTACGAGCAGTACTTC
J: TRBJ2-5; D: TRBD1; V: TRBV25-1; size: .; CDR3: CASRSGDRHQETQYF; DNA: TGTGCCAGCCGTTCAGGGGACAGACACCAAGAGACCCAGTACTTC